The present TCR beta chain was sequenced within a study of CD8 T cells in Susac syndrome (dated by TCRdb to the late 2010s). Turning to the overall study: The study used repertoire sequencing to test whether antigen drove CD8+ T cell activation and differentiation in Susac syndrome. The study compared CD8+ T cell repertoire clonality among around 11 healthy donors, roughly 14 Susac syndrome patients and 15 or so multiple sclerosis patients. What the authors observed across the whole study: The number of individuals in the TCR sequencing and HLA analysis was acknowledged as relatively small.

CDR1 and CDR2 are drawn from the germline V gene: SGDLS, YYNGEE. Measured from the cysteine to the phenylalanine, the CDR3 is 14 residues long. The DNA shown is the 42-base CDR3, in frame from base 1. V drops 3 bases and J drops 5 bases, leaving 14 bases in between. Remarks on this clonotype: The antigen it binds to is not known. Base qualities were left out, and no much larger clone turns up one base away.

RNA was extracted using the RNeasy kit, and roughly 0.5 to 1 microgram was reverse transcribed with random hexamers. The immunoSEQ multiplex PCR assay, covering 54 Vbeta and 13 Jbeta segments, was used to amplify TCR beta CDR3 regions. Bias from PCR amplification was corrected by using a synthetic template baseline for primer optimization and for computational correction. Under the source paper's analysis protocol: Reads were annotated to V, D and J genes according to IMGT and were analyzed with immunoSEQ Analyzer, with only productive sequences retained. Clonality was calculated as one minus the Shannon entropy normalized by log2 of the number of productive unique sequences. For each patient and control, public and private clones were evaluated among the 100 most prevalent clones. Susac-specific clones were defined as absent from healthy and MS cohorts, over a thousand published viral clones and other ImmuneACCESS disease sequences. TCRdb redid the processing of the public reads, applying fastp at Q25 and MiXCR, and retained in-frame beta chains. Rows merge per CDR3 protein into single entries with the most common DNA and genes. The V and J calls shown here were made by TCRdb, not taken from the authors' results. The sample table lists some 80,000 distinct CDR3 sequences, approximately 94% of them with a count of one. Together, the top ten hold roughly 0.24% of the sample.

Peripheral blood CD8+ and CD4+ T cells from healthy donors, Susac syndrome patients and multiple sclerosis patients were profiled by high-throughput TCR beta sequencing. Healthy donors were included as age- and sex-matched controls. Bulk CD8+ and CD4+ T cells were purified by magnetic negative isolation, whereas CD8+ TEMRA cells were enriched by FACS. Blood was collected in EDTA tubes and processed within 24 hours, with PBMCs isolated through density gradient centrifugation. PBMCs intended for TCR sequencing were frozen in liquid nitrogen and were later thawed in a 37 degrees C water bath. Purity of sorted or isolated CD4+, CD8+ and CD8+ TEMRA cells was at least 90%.

The chain is made from TRBV9 and TRBJ1-2; a confident D gene designation cannot be given. The sequenced sample was CD8+ T cells from PBMCs. This receptor was taken from a human donor in good health. In nucleotides, the sequence is TGTGCCAGCAGCGGCCCTCCAGGCGTATATGGCTACACCTTC. Translated, it gives CASSGPPGVYGYTF. The CDR3 plus the reference TRBV9 and TRBJ1-2 genes for the other parts give the full variable domain: DSGVTQTPKHLITATGQRVTLRCSPRSGDLSVYWYQQSLDQGLQFLIQYYNGEERAKGNILERFSAQQFPDLHSELNLSSLELGDSALYFCASSGPPGVYGYTFGSGTRLTVV.